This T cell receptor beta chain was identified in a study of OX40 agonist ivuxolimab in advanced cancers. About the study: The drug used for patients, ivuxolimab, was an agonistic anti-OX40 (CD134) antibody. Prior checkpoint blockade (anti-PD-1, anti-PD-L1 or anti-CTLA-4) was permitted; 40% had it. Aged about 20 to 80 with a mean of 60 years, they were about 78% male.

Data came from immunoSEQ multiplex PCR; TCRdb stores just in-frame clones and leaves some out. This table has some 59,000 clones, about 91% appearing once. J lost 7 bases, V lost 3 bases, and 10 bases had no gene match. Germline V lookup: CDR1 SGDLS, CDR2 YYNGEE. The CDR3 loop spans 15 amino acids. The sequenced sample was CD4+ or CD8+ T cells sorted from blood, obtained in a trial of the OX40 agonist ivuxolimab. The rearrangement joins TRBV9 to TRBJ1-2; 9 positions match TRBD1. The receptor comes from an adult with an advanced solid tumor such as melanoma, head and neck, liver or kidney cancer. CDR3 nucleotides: TGTGCCAGCAGCGCCCGGACGGGACAGGGAACTGGCTACACCTTC. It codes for CASSARTGQGTGYTF.